This T cell receptor beta chain was found in a study of cytomegalovirus exposure and HLA in healthy donors. Study-level background: Some 85 million unique TCRs from HLA-typed donors were held in an early data release.

V lost 4 bases and J lost 1, with 14 bases in between. The CDR3 is made up of 15 amino acids. Germline assignment: CDR1 SGHDT and CDR2 YYEEEE. Vbeta (60) and Jbeta (13) primers were used in the PCR. Here immunoSEQ multiplex PCR was the method, and the copy in TCRdb shows in-frame clones only, minus some. The sample holds around 60,000 clones. The J gene is TRBJ1-2, the V gene TRBV5-6; no reliable D call. Sample: PBMCs. This sequence originates from a man younger than 40 in good health and CMV-seropositive. For the CDR3, the DNA is TGTGCCAGCAGCCCCGGCCCGGGAAGTAACTATGGCTACACCTTC. Translated, it gives CASSPGPGSNYGYTF.